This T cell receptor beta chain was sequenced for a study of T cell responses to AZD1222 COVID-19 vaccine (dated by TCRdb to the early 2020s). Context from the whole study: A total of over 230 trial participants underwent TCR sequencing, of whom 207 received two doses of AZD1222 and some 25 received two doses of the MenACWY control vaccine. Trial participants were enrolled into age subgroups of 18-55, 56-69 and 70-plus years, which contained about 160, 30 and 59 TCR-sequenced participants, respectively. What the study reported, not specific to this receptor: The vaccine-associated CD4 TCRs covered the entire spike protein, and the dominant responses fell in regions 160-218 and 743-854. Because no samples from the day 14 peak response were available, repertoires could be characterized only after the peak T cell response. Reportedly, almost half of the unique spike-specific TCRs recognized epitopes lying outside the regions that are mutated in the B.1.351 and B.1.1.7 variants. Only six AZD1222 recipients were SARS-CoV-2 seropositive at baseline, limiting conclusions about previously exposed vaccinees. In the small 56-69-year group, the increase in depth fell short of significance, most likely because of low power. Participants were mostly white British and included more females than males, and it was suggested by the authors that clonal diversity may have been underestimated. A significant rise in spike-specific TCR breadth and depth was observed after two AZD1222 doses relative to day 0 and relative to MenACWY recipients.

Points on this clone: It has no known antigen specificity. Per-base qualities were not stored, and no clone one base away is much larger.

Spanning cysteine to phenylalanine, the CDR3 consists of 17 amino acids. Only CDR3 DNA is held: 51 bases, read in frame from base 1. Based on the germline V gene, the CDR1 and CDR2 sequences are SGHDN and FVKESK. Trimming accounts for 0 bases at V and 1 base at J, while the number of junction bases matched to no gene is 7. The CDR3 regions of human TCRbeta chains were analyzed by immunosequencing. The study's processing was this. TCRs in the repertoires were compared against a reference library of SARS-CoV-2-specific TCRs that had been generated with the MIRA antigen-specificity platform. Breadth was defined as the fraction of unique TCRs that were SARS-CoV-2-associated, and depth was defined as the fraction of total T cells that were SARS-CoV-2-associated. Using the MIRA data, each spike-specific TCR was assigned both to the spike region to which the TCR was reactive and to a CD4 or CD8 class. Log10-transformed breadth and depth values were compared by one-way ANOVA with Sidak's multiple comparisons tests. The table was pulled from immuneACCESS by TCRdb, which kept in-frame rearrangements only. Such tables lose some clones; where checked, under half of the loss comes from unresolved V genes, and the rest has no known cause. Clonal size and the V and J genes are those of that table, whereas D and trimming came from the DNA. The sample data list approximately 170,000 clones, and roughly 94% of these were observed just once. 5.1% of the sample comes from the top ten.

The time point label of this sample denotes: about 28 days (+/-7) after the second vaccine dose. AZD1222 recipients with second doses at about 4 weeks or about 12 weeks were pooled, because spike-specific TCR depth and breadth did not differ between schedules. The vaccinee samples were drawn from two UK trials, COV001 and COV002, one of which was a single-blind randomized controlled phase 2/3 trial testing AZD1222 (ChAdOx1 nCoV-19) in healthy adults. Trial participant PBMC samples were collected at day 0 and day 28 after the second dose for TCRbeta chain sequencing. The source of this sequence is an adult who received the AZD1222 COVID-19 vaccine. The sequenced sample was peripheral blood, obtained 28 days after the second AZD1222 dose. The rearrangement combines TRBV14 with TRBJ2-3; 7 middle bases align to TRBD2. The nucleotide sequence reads TGTGCCAGCAGCCAAGATCTGCCCACTAGCGGCACAGATACGCAGTATTTT. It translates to CASSQDLPTSGTDTQYF.